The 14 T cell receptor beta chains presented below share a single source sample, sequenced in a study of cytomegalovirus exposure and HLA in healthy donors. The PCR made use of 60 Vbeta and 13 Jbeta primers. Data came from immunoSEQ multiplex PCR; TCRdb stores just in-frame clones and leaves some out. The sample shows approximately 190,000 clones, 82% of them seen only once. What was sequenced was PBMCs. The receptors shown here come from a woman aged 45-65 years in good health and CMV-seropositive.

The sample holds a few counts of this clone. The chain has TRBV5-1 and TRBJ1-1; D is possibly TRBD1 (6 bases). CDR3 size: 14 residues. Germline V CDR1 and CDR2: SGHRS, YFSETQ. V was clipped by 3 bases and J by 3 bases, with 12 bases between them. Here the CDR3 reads CASSSGQPDTEAFF. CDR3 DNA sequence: TGCGCCAGCAGCTCCGGACAGCCTGACACTGAAGCTTTCTTT.

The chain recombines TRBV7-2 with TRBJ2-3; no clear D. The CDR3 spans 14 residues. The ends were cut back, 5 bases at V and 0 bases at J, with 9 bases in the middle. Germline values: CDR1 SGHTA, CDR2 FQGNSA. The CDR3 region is CASSPGWSTDTQYF. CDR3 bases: TGTGCCAGCAGCCCCGGGTGGAGCACAGATACGCAGTATTTT.

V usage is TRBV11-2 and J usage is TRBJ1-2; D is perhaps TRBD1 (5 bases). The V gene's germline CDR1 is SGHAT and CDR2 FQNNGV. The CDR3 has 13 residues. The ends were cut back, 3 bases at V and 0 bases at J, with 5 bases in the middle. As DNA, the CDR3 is TGTGCCAGCAGCTTGACAGCTAACTATGGCTACACCTTC. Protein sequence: CASSLTANYGYTF.

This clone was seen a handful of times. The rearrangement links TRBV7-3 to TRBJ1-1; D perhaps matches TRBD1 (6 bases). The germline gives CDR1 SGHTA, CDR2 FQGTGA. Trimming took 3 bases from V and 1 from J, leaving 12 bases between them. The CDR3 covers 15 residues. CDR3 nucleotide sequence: TGTGCCAGCAGCTTGGGGGGAGGGGGGAACACTGAAGCTTTCTTT. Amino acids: CASSLGGGGNTEAFF.

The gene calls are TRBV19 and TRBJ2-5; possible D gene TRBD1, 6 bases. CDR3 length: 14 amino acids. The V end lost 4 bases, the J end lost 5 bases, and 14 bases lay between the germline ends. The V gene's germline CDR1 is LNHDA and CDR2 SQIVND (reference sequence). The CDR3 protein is CASSTGQLGETQYF. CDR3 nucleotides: TGTGCCAGTAGTACCGGACAGTTGGGCGAGACCCAGTACTTC.

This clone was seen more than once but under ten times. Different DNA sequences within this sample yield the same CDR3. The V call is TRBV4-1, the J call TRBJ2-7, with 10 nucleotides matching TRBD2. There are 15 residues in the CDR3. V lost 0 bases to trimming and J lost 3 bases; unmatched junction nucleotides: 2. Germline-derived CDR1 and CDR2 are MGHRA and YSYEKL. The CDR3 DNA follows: TGCGCCAGCAGCCAAGATCGGACTAGCGGCTACGAGCAGTACTTC. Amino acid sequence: CASSQDRTSGYEQYF.

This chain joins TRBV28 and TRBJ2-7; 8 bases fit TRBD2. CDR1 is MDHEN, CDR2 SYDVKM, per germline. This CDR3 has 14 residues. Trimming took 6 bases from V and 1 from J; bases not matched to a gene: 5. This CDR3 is CASRRTSGSYEQYF. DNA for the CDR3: TGTGCCAGCAGGCGAACTAGCGGATCCTACGAGCAGTACTTC.

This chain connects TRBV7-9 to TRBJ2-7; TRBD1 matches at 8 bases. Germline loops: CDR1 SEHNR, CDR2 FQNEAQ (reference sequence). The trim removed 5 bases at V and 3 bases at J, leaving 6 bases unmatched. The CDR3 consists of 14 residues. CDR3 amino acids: CASSRTGSHYEQYF. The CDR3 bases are TGTGCCAGCAGCAGGACAGGGTCCCACTACGAGCAGTACTTC.

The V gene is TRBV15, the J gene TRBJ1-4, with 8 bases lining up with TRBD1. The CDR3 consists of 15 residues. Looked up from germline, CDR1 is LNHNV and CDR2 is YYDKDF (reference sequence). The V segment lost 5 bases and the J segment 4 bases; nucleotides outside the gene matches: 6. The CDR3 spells CATSLQGVVNEKLFF. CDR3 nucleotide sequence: TGTGCCACCAGCCTACAGGGGGTCGTTAATGAAAAACTGTTTTTT.

CDR3 sequence reads: CASRPSPGQGKEQYF. Here the CDR3 DNA reads TGTGCCAGCCGTCCCTCCCCGGGACAGGGGAAGGAGCAGTACTTC. The chain links TRBV27 to TRBJ2-7, with 10 bases identical to TRBD1. Germline V gene data show CDR1 as MNHEY and CDR2 as SMNVEV (reference sequence). The V and J ends lost 8 bases and 7 bases, in that order; junction bases with no gene match: 14. The CDR3 has 15 residues.

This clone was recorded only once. This CDR3 is CASSPRGGGGYTF. CDR3 nucleotide sequence: TGTGCCAGCAGTCCCCGCGGGGGGGGTGGCTACACCTTC. The rearrangement joins TRBV6-5 to TRBJ1-2, with a possible D match to TRBD1 (5 bases). The CDR3 extends over 13 amino acids. Germline CDR1 reads MNHEY; CDR2 reads SVGAGI. Between the trimmed V and J ends, which lost 5 bases and 7 bases, there was a span of 14 bases.

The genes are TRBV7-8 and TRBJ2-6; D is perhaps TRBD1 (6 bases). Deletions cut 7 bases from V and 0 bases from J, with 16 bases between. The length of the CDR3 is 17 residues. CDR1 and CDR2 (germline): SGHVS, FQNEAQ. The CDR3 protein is CASMPYRVGSGANVLTF. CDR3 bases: TGTGCCAGCATGCCGTACAGGGTGGGCTCTGGGGCCAACGTCCTGACTTTC.

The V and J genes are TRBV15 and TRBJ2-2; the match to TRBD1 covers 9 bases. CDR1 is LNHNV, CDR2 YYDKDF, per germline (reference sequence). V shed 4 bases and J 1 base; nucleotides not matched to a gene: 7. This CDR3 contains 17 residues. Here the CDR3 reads CATSTLPGQGNTGELFF. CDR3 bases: TGTGCCACCAGCACACTTCCGGGACAGGGGAACACCGGGGAGCTGTTTTTT.

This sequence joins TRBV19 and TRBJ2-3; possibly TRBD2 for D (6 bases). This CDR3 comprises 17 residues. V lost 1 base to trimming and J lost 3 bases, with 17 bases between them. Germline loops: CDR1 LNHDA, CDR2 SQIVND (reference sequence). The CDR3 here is CASSIAVTLARTDTQYF. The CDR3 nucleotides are TGTGCCAGTAGTATAGCGGTTACCCTAGCGCGAACAGATACGCAGTATTTT. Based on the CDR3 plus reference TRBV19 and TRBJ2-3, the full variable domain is DGGITQSPKYLFRKEGQNVTLSCEQNLNHDAMYWYRQDPGQGLRLIYYSQIVNDFQKGDIAEGYSVSREKKESFPLTVTSAQKNPTAFYLCASSIAVTLARTDTQYFGPGTRLTVL.